The 22 T cell receptor beta chains in this list originate from one sample, sequenced in a study of T cells after yellow fever vaccination. TCRdb re-called the 5' RACE reads with MiXCR, one entry per CDR3 protein. This sample has some 400,000 distinct CDR3 sequences, with around 6.5% found just once. The sequencing here drew on PBMCs, taken 5 days after the yellow fever booster vaccination. The receptors shown here come from a man aged 30 to 39 who received the YFV17D yellow fever vaccine.

The V gene is TRBV5-1, the J gene TRBJ2-3, with 11 bases matching TRBD2. This CDR3 has 16 residues. After removal of 3 bases from V and 1 base from J, the junction contained 4 bases not matched to a gene. The germline gives CDR1 SGHRS, CDR2 YFSETQ. CDR3 protein: CASSSGTSGGTDTQYF. The CDR3 nucleotides are TGCGCCAGCAGCTCCGGGACTAGCGGAGGCACAGATACGCAGTATTTT.

This clonotype was recorded at least ten times. This rearrangement joins TRBV7-2 to TRBJ2-7; a possible D gene is TRBD1 (6 bases). CDR3 length equals 15 residues. Per germline, CDR1 SGHTA and CDR2 FQGNSA. Deletions cut 5 bases from V and 2 bases from J, with 16 bases between. CDR3 DNA: TGTGCCAGCAGCACAGGGACGGCGAAAACCTACGAGCAGTACTTC. Its translation is CASSTGTAKTYEQYF.

J is TRBJ2-5 and V is TRBV4-3; D uncertain. This CDR3 spans 15 amino acids. CDR1 is LGHNA, CDR2 YSLEER, per germline. Trimming stripped 0 bases from V and 2 bases from J, with 10 bases between. CDR3 DNA: TGCGCCAGCAGCCAAGATCTGGTCAGGCAAGAGACCCAGTACTTC. As protein: CASSQDLVRQETQYF.

This clonotype was found a few times. The rearrangement joins TRBV29-1 to TRBJ2-7; D is possibly TRBD2 (6 bases). The CDR3 covers 13 residues. Germline V gene lookup returns CDR1 SQVTM and CDR2 ANQGSEA. V lost 7 bases and J lost 0, with 13 bases in between. This CDR3 is CSARDSNSYEQYF. The CDR3 nucleotides are TGCAGCGCACGGGACTCCAACTCCTACGAGCAGTACTTC.

This clonotype was detected a few times. The chain combines TRBV29-1 with TRBJ2-1, with D perhaps given as TRBD1 or TRBD2 (5 bases each). Germline CDR1 reads SQVTM; CDR2 reads ANQGSEA. Trimming took off 6 bases at V and 0 bases at J, with 6 bases between the two ends. The CDR3 loop spans 12 amino acids. The CDR3 region has the DNA TGCAGCGTGGGGGTCTCCTACAATGAGCAGTTCTTC. Its protein product is CSVGVSYNEQFF.

The genes are TRBV5-4 and TRBJ2-3; the match to TRBD2 covers 8 bases. V was pared by 1 base and J by 4 bases, with 8 bases of the junction left unmatched. Germline loops: CDR1 SGHNT, CDR2 YYREEE (reference sequence). This CDR3 has 16 amino acids. CDR3 bases: TGTGCCAGCAGCTTGAAACGGCGGGAGGAGGCAGATACGCAGTATTTT. This codes for CASSLKRREEADTQYF.

Only a few counts were recorded for this clonotype. The chain joins TRBV24-1 to TRBJ2-3; D is perhaps TRBD2 (5 bases). The CDR3 length is 15 residues. The germline V and J ends were trimmed by 2 bases and 6 bases, with 14 bases remaining between them. The germline CDR1 and CDR2 sequences are KGHDR and SFDVKD. Written as DNA, the CDR3 is TGTGCCACCAGTGATTCTGAGGGTATCGGGGATACGCAGTATTTT. Translating it yields CATSDSEGIGDTQYF.

This clonotype turned up a few times. The V and J genes are TRBV29-1 and TRBJ2-1, with 7 bases that match TRBD2. Trimming removed 4 bases from V and 3 bases from J; junction bases left unmatched: 9. The CDR3 has 15 residues. The germline V gene has CDR1 SQVTM and CDR2 ANQGSEA. The CDR3 DNA follows: TGCAGCGTTGGGACAAGCGGGACTATCTACAATGAGCAGTTCTTC. Translated, it gives CSVGTSGTIYNEQFF.

This clonotype was detected many times. The chain uses TRBV12-3 or TRBV12-4 and TRBJ2-3; 9 bases align to TRBD2. J lost 7 bases, V lost 4 bases, and 9 bases had no gene match. The CDR3 consists of 15 residues. The CDR3 coding sequence is TGTGCCAGCAGTTCCAACAAGGGGACTAGCCATACGCAGTATTTT. Residues: CASSSNKGTSHTQYF.

The chain joins TRBV20-1 to TRBJ2-1; D is undetermined. The CDR3 extends over 13 amino acids. Germline lookup yields CDR1 DFQATT and CDR2 SNEGSKA (reference sequence). Trimming pared 4 bases from V and 9 bases from J, leaving 16 bases between. The CDR3 DNA follows: TGCAGTGCTACAAAGGCTGGACCGTCTGAGCAGTTCTTC. It specifies CSATKAGPSEQFF.

This clonotype came up many times. The chain couples TRBV4-1 to TRBJ2-2; D not certain. This CDR3 spans 14 amino acids. In germline, CDR1 is MGHRA, CDR2 YSYEKL. Trimming removed 8 bases at V and 5 bases at J, with 15 bases between. The CDR3 reads CASGLAVRTGELFF. In nucleotides, the CDR3 is TGCGCCAGCGGGTTAGCAGTAAGGACCGGGGAGCTGTTTTTT.

This rearrangement joins TRBV5-1 to TRBJ2-7; D may be TRBD2 (6 bases). Trimming took 4 bases from V and 2 from J, leaving 16 bases between them. This CDR3 has 15 residues. CDR1 SGHRS and CDR2 YFSETQ come from the germline V gene. The CDR3, as DNA: TGCGCCAGCAGCCCGGGAGACGGCGGCCCCTACGAGCAGTACTTC. It translates to CASSPGDGGPYEQYF.

In this sample, this clonotype turned up many times. This chain uses TRBV30 with TRBJ2-5; no definite D call. CDR3 length equals 15 residues. Germline CDR1 is GTSNPN and CDR2 is SVGIG (reference sequence). V gave up 2 bases and J gave up 1 base, with 14 bases separating them. Here the CDR3 reads CAWSPVGKVQETQYF. CDR3 bases: TGTGCCTGGAGTCCTGTAGGAAAGGTCCAAGAGACCCAGTACTTC.

This clonotype was seen many times. This chain uses TRBV29-1 with TRBJ2-3; TRBD1 matches at 9 bases. CDR1 is SQVTM and CDR2 is ANQGSEA in the germline V gene. This CDR3 region has 12 residues. Germline trimming cut 6 bases from V and 6 bases from J; bases unmatched to any gene: 4. The CDR3 protein is CSVKQGADTQYF. CDR3 nucleotide sequence: TGCAGCGTGAAACAGGGGGCGGATACGCAGTATTTT.

The chain carries TRBV4-3 and TRBJ2-3; D ambiguous. Trimming took off 4 bases at V and 6 bases at J, with 14 bases between the two ends. Germline values: CDR1 LGHNA, CDR2 YSLEER. The CDR3 loop spans 14 amino acids. The CDR3 reads CASSLGITLDTQYF. CDR3 nucleotides: TGCGCCAGCAGCCTGGGGATCACCCTTGATACGCAGTATTTT.

In its sample, this clonotype was seen a few times. The chain links TRBV7-6 to TRBJ2-1; TRBD2 matches 10 bases. Germline V gene lookup returns CDR1 SGHVS and CDR2 FNYEAQ. This CDR3 contains 16 residues. Trimming removed 2 bases from V and 4 bases from J; junction bases left unmatched: 5. CDR3 nucleotides: TGTGCCAGCAGCTTATCAACTAGCGGGACTTACAATGAGCAGTTCTTC. It codes for CASSLSTSGTYNEQFF.

This clonotype came up many times. The chain uses TRBV5-6 and TRBJ2-7; D is possibly TRBD2 (6 bases). V was clipped by 5 bases and J by 0 bases, with 21 bases between them. Germline CDR1 is SGHDT and CDR2 is YYEEEE. There are 17 residues in the CDR3. The DNA of the CDR3 is TGTGCCAGCAGTCAAGCCCTAGCGCGCTGGAGCTCCTACGAGCAGTACTTC. It yields the protein CASSQALARWSSYEQYF.

This clonotype was picked up a small number of times. The rearrangement joins TRBV10-3 to TRBJ2-7; TRBD2 is a possible D gene (5 bases). Trimming stripped 10 bases from V and 6 bases from J, with 22 bases between. CDR3 length: 14 residues. The germline CDR1 and CDR2 sequences are ENHRY and SYGVKD. The CDR3 DNA reads TGTGCCACCTTCTCCCCAGCGGAGCACCCCGAGCAGTACTTC. Protein sequence: CATFSPAEHPEQYF.

The chain has TRBV6-2 or TRBV6-3 and TRBJ2-4; D possibly corresponds to TRBD1 (6 bases). The CDR3 contains 15 residues. V was shortened by 0 bases and J by 6 bases, with 12 bases between the two germline ends. Germline V gives CDR1 MNHEY, CDR2 SVGEGT. The CDR3 DNA sequence: TGTGCCAGCAGTTACTCACAGGGAAGAGGAAACATTCAGTACTTC. Translating gives CASSYSQGRGNIQYF.

This clonotype was recorded at least ten times. The chain is built from TRBV7-8 and TRBJ2-3, with D possibly being TRBD1 (6 bases). The germline CDR1 and CDR2 sequences are SGHVS and FQNEAQ. The germline V and J ends were trimmed by 2 bases and 0 bases, with 9 bases remaining between them. This CDR3 comprises 15 residues. The CDR3 DNA reads as TGTGCCAGCAGCTTATGGGGGACAAGCACAGATACGCAGTATTTT. It specifies CASSLWGTSTDTQYF.

The table lists this clonotype with many counts. The J gene is TRBJ2-7, the V gene TRBV11-2, with 7 nucleotides matching TRBD1. Looked up from germline, CDR1 is SGHAT and CDR2 is FQNNGV. The length of the CDR3 is 13 residues. V lost 3 bases and J lost 9; bases outside the gene matches: 8. The CDR3 DNA reads as TGTGCCAGCAGCTTGTACAGGGGTTTGGTGCAGTACTTC. This codes for CASSLYRGLVQYF.

The chain is built from TRBV9 and TRBJ2-1; 7 bases are shared with TRBD2. CDR1 is SGDLS and CDR2 is YYNGEE in the germline V gene. The CDR3 runs to 13 residues. Germline trimming cut 7 bases from V and 2 bases from J; bases unmatched to any gene: 3. In nucleotides, the CDR3 is TGTGCCAGCGGCGGGAGCGCCTACAATGAGCAGTTCTTC. It codes for CASGGSAYNEQFF.